This TCR beta chain was documented in a study of T cell responses to AZD1222 COVID-19 vaccine. Across the study: Second doses were pooled across both intervals (about 4 or about 12 weeks). Study results and limitations: Repertoire samples came only from after the peak T cell response. Possibly, clonal diversity was underestimated; donors were largely white British and included more females. Baseline serology detected seropositivity in only five or six AZD1222 recipients.

CDR1 and CDR2 (germline): MNHEY, SVGEGT. After removal of 5 bases from V and 3 bases from J, the junction contained 6 bases not matched to a gene. The CDR3 is 14 residues long. With regard to this clone: Its antigen is as yet unknown.

Clones were sequenced by immunoSEQ multiplex PCR, and TCRdb holds only the in-frame ones, with some missing. This sample has some 140,000 clones, with around 93% found just once. The TCR originated in an adult in good health. Sample: peripheral blood, taken on day 0 of AZD1222 vaccination. The rearrangement links TRBV6-2 or TRBV6-3 to TRBJ1-1; 7 bases fit TRBD1. In DNA form, the CDR3 reads TGTGCCAGCAGTCCCCGACAGGGAGACACTGAAGCTTTCTTT. It codes for CASSPRQGDTEAFF.